These T cell receptor beta chains were read from a single sample in a study of OX40 agonist ivuxolimab in advanced cancers. The data were produced by immunoSEQ multiplex PCR, yet TCRdb's version contains in-frame clones alone and is incomplete. This sample has about 94,000 clones, with roughly 84% found just once. The sample here was CD4+ or CD8+ T cells sorted from blood, taken in a trial of the OX40 agonist ivuxolimab. These receptors all come from an adult with an advanced solid tumor such as melanoma, head and neck, liver or kidney cancer. Both conserved end residues are part of each CDR3. D genes are given only for firm matches. Size is omitted from some rows. Given values are once, few, many or a class for expanded clones.

- TRBJ2-1 TRBV18 TRBD2 TGTGCCAGCTCACCGGGACTAGCCAATGAGCAGTTCTTC CASSPGLANEQFF
- TRBJ2-1 TRBV14 - TGTGCCAGCAGCCCTAGCCACAATGAGCAGTTCTTC CASSPSHNEQFF
- TRBJ1-1 TRBV10-2 - TGCGCCAGCAGAAAGGTGGGGAACACTGAAGCTTTCTTT CASRKVGNTEAFF
- TRBJ2-3 TRBV19 - TGTGCCAGTAGTCTCAGACAGGGAGGAATAGGAGATACGCAGTATTTT CASSLRQGGIGDTQYF
once TRBJ1-2 TRBV5-8 - TGTGCCAGCAGCTTGGGGCAGGCGCATGGCTACACCTTC CASSLGQAHGYTF
- TRBJ2-1 TRBV11-2 TRBD2 TGTGCCAGCAGCTTAGATAGCGGGGGGGCCGATGAGCAGTTCTTC CASSLDSGGADEQFF
- TRBJ2-7 TRBV14 - TGTGCCAGCAGCCTTGGGCCGTTCGAGCAGTACTTC CASSLGPFEQYF
- TRBJ1-5 TRBV25-1 - TGTGCCAGCAGTGAAAGTAGCAATCAGCCCCAGCATTTT CASSESSNQPQHF
- TRBJ2-1 TRBV19 TRBD2 TGTGCCAGTAGTACTAGCGGGGGGCCGTACAATGAGCAGTTCTTC CASSTSGGPYNEQFF
- TRBJ2-7 TRBV4-2 - TGTGCCAGCAGCCCCCAGGAAGGGGATTTCGGCGAGCAGTACTTC CASSPQEGDFGEQYF
- TRBJ1-2 TRBV14 - TGTGCCAGCAGCCAAGTTCACGGTAACTATGGCTACACCTTC CASSQVHGNYGYTF
- TRBJ2-5 TRBV6-5 TRBD2 TGTGCCAGCAGTTACTCTAGCGGGGGAGGACAAGAGACCCAGTACTTC CASSYSSGGGQETQYF
- TRBJ2-1 TRBV27 TRBD1 TGTGCCAGCAGACCGGACAGGGACAATGAGCAGTTCTTC CASRPDRDNEQFF
- TRBJ1-2 TRBV29-1 - TGCAGCGTTGACCAGTCAATCCGTGGGGGCTACACCTTC CSVDQSIRGGYTF
- TRBJ1-2 TRBV7-2 - TGTGCCAGCAGCTTGACCGGGACGGCGCATGGCTACACCTTC CASSLTGTAHGYTF
- TRBJ2-3 TRBV19 TRBD1 TGTGCCAGTACAGGGGGTCACACAGATACGCAGTATTTT CASTGGHTDTQYF
- TRBJ1-5 TRBV10-2 - TGCGCCAGCAGTGAGTCGGGGGGGGGCCCCAATCAGCCCCAGCATTTT CASSESGGGPNQPQHF
- TRBJ2-7 TRBV30 TRBD1 TGTGCCTGGAGCTATATACAGGGGGCCCCCTTATACGAGCAGTACTTC CAWSYIQGAPLYEQYF
- TRBJ1-3 TRBV4-2 - TGTGCCAGCAGCCAAGATCAGGGGCGGGGCCCAAGCAGTTCTGGAAACACCATATATTTT CASSQDQGRGPSSSGNTIYF
- TRBJ1-1 TRBV7-9 - TGTGCCAGCAGACGCGACAGATCCGGTGAAGCTTTCTTT CASRRDRSGEAFF
- TRBJ1-1 TRBV5-1 - TGCGCCAGCAGCTTGGGACACCTAGGGGACACTGAAGCTTTCTTT CASSLGHLGDTEAFF
- TRBJ2-5 TRBV21-1 - TGTGCCAGCAGCAAAAAATGCCGGGGCGGGGGGCCGTCCCAAGAGACCCAGTACTTC CASSKKCRGGGPSQETQYF
- TRBJ1-3 TRBV4-3 - TGCGCCAGCAGCCAAGAATCGGGAAACACCATATATTTT CASSQESGNTIYF
once TRBJ1-2 TRBV7-2 - TGTGCCAGCAGAGCGGACGGGAGCTATGGCTACACCTTC CASRADGSYGYTF
- TRBJ2-7 TRBV29-1 TRBD2 TGCAGCGCTAGAGCGGGGGGGCCCTACGAGCAGTACTTC CSARAGGPYEQYF
- TRBJ2-5 TRBV9 TRBD1 TGTGCCAGCAGCCTAGGGCCAGGACAGGGAGAGACCCAGTACTTC CASSLGPGQGETQYF
- TRBJ2-7 TRBV7-9 - TGTGCCAGCAGCCACAATACCTGGCAGGGTACCGCCTACGAGCAGTACTTC CASSHNTWQGTAYEQYF
- TRBJ2-2 TRBV9 TRBD1 TGTGCCAGCAGCGTAGCTGAGAGGGGGCAGGGAAACACCGGGGAGCTGTTTTTT CASSVAERGQGNTGELFF
- TRBJ2-2 TRBV11-2 - TGTGCCAGCAGCTTAGATACAGCCGGGGAGCTGTTTTTT CASSLDTAGELFF
- TRBJ1-1 TRBV6-1 - TGTGCCAGCACGAGGTCTATGAACACTGAAGCTTTCTTT CASTRSMNTEAFF
- TRBJ2-7 TRBV21-1 - TGTGCCAGCAGCAGGACAGTATGGACGGGCACCTACGAGCAGTACTTC CASSRTVWTGTYEQYF
- TRBJ2-3 TRBV30 TRBD2 TGTGCCTGGAGTCCTATTGGGGGACTAGCGGGGGTTAGCACAGATACGCAGTATTTT CAWSPIGGLAGVSTDTQYF
- TRBJ1-5 TRBV15 - TGTGCCACCAGCAGAGATTACGATCAGCCCCAGCATTTT CATSRDYDQPQHF
- TRBJ1-3 TRBV20-1 - TGCAGTGCCTCCCGCGGGGACACCATATATTTT CSASRGDTIYF
- TRBJ2-3 TRBV5-4 TRBD1 TGTGCCAGCAGTTCCGGGACAGGGTTAAGCACAGATACGCAGTATTTT CASSSGTGLSTDTQYF